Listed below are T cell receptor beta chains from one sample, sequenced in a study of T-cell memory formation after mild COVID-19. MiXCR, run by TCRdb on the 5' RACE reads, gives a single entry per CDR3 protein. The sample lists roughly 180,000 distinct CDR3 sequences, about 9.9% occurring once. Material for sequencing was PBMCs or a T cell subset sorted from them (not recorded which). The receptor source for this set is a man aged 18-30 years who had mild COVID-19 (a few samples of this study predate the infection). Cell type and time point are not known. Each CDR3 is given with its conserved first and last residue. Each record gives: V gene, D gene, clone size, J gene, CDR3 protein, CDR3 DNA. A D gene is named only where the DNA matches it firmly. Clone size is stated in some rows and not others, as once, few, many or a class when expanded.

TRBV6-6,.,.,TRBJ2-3,CASSYALAADTQYF,TGTGCCAGCAGTTACGCGCTTGCTGCAGATACGCAGTATTTT
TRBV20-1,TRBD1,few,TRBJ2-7,CSANQGAGYEQYF,TGCAGTGCAAATCAGGGGGCCGGATACGAGCAGTACTTC
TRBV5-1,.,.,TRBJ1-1,CASSPGTPNTEAFF,TGCGCCAGCAGCCCCGGGACCCCAAACACTGAAGCTTTCTTT
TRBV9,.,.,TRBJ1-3,CASGLRNTIYF,TGTGCCAGCGGGTTGCGAAACACCATATATTTT
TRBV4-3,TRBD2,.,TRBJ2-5,CASSQRLAGGGQETQYF,TGCGCCAGCAGCCAAAGACTAGCGGGGGGAGGCCAAGAGACCCAGTACTTC
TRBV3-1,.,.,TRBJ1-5,CASSHNRVRQTQHF,TGTGCCAGCAGCCACAACAGGGTCCGTCAGACCCAGCATTTT
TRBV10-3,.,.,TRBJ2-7,CAISVIPYEQYF,TGTGCCATCAGCGTAATACCCTACGAGCAGTACTTC
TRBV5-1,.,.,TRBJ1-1,CASSSQGSDTEAFF,TGCGCCAGCAGCTCCCAGGGTTCGGACACTGAAGCTTTCTTT
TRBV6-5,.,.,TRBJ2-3,CASSWDNQGTDTQYF,TGTGCCAGCAGCTGGGACAACCAAGGCACAGATACGCAGTATTTT
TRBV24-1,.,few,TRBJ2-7,CATEGQPSSYEQYF,TGTGCCACCGAGGGGCAGCCAAGCTCCTACGAGCAGTACTTC
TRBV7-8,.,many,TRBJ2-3,CASTEGRGSPTDTQYF,TGTGCCAGCACCGAAGGCCGCGGGTCTCCCACAGATACGCAGTATTTT
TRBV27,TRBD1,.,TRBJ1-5,CASSLLSGTVYNQPQHF,TGTGCCAGCAGTTTACTGTCCGGGACAGTTTACAATCAGCCCCAGCATTTT
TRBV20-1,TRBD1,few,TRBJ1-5,CSAREGQGANQPQHF,TGCAGTGCTAGAGAAGGACAGGGGGCAAATCAGCCCCAGCATTTT
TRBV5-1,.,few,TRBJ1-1,CASSLVPGQNTEAFF,TGCGCCAGCAGCTTGGTTCCCGGACAGAACACTGAAGCTTTCTTT
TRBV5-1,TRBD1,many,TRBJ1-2,CASSLRTGDGYGYTF,TGCGCCAGCAGCTTGCGGACAGGCGATGGCTATGGCTACACCTTC
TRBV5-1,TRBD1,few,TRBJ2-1,CASSPRTGNNEQFF,TGCGCCAGCAGCCCCCGGACAGGCAACAATGAGCAGTTCTTC
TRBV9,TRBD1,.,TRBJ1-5,CASSVGAGGNQPQHF,TGTGCCAGCAGCGTAGGGGCAGGGGGAAATCAGCCCCAGCATTTT
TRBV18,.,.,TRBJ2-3,CASSSTVGGDTQYF,TGTGCCAGCTCATCGACGGTCGGCGGGGATACGCAGTATTTT
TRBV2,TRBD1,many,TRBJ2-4,CASGGQENYIQYF,TGTGCCAGCGGTGGACAGGAGAATTACATTCAGTACTTC
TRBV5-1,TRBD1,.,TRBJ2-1,CASSLLAGGVSYNEQFF,TGCGCCAGCAGCTTGTTGGCAGGGGGCGTTTCCTACAATGAGCAGTTCTTC
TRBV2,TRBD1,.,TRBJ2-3,CASRAGTGIPDTQYF,TGTGCCAGCAGGGCCGGGACAGGGATTCCCGATACGCAGTATTTT
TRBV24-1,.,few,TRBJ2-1,CATSVRGDEQFF,TGTGCCACCAGTGTTCGGGGAGATGAGCAGTTCTTC
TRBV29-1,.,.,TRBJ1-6,CSVAWGSDSPLHF,TGCAGCGTTGCATGGGGTAGTGATTCACCCCTCCACTTT
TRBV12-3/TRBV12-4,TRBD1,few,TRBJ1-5,CASSIRTGALMYSNQPQHF,TGTGCCAGCAGTATAAGGACAGGGGCGTTAATGTATAGCAATCAGCCCCAGCATTTT
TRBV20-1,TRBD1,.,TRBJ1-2,CSARQGAVGYTF,TGCAGTGCTAGACAGGGGGCGGTTGGCTACACCTTC
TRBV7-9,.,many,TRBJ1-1,CASSIRRMAEAFF,TGTGCCAGCAGCATACGGAGGATGGCTGAAGCTTTCTTT
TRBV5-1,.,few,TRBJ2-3,CASSLGAWASTDTQYF,TGCGCCAGCAGCTTGGGTGCGTGGGCGAGCACAGATACGCAGTATTTT
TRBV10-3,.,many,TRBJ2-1,CATRDEGYSVDEQFF,TGTGCCACTCGGGACGAAGGATATTCGGTGGATGAGCAGTTCTTC